Shown below are 29 T cell receptor beta chains from a single sample sequenced in a study of CD8 T cells in ankylosing spondylitis. Each CDR3 protein is one row after TCRdb ran MiXCR on the 5' RACE reads. The sample carries 250,000 to 300,000 distinct CDR3 sequences, about 20% recorded once. Sequencing was performed on blood, either unsorted or a sorted T cell fraction (not recorded which). The source is a male donor with ankylosing spondylitis or in good health (not recorded which).

V gene TRBV4-2 combines with J gene TRBJ1-1; 12 nucleotides line up with TRBD1. Per the germline V gene, CDR1 is LGHNA and CDR2 is YNFKEQ. The CDR3 is 13 residues long. V dropped 4 bases and J dropped 8; count of bases not matched to a gene: 2. The CDR3 is CASSRGQGAEAFF. CDR3 in DNA: TGTGCCAGCAGCCGGGGACAGGGGGCGGAAGCTTTCTTT.

This clonotype was observed a handful of times. The gene calls are TRBV20-1 and TRBJ2-1; 14 bases map to TRBD2. V was pared by 0 bases and J by 9 bases, with 7 bases of the junction left unmatched. The CDR3 totals 16 residues. Germline V gene lookup returns CDR1 DFQATT and CDR2 SNEGSKA (reference sequence). CDR3 DNA: TGCAGTGCTAGAGACCCGGGACTAGCGGGAGCAGGTGAGCAGTTCTTC. Amino acid sequence: CSARDPGLAGAGEQFF.

The sample holds a few counts of this clonotype. The chain has TRBV28 and TRBJ2-7, with TRBD2 identical over 7 bases. The CDR3 totals 16 residues. Losses at the gene ends were 5 bases for V and 2 bases for J; bases not matched to a gene: 12. CDR1 and CDR2 from the germline V gene are MDHEN and SYDVKM. The CDR3 nucleotides are TGTGCCAGCAGTCGACCGGGACTAACCCCTACCTACGAGCAGTACGTC. It yields the protein CASSRPGLTPTYEQYV.

This clonotype was found a few times. DNA of the CDR3: TGTGCCAGCAGCCAAGTACCCGGGTATGGCTACACCTTC. Translation gives CASSQVPGYGYTF. The genes are TRBV14 and TRBJ1-2, with unresolved D. The CDR3 sequence is 13 residues long. V lost 1 base and J lost 5, with 8 bases in between. Germline-derived CDR1 and CDR2 are SGHDN and FVKESK.

This clonotype was counted a few times. The chain carries TRBV20-1 and TRBJ1-2, with D maybe TRBD1 (6 bases). The germline V gene has CDR1 DFQATT and CDR2 SNEGSKA (reference sequence). With 4 bases removed from V and 8 bases from J, the gap between germline ends came to 20 bases. The CDR3 sequence is 14 residues long. The CDR3 sequence is CSATRTVTLYGYTF. In nucleotides, the CDR3 is TGCAGTGCTACCCGGACAGTGACCCTATACGGCTACACCTTC.

This chain connects TRBV6-8 to TRBJ2-4; 7 nucleotides align to TRBD2. The V and J ends lost 4 bases and 0 bases, in that order; junction bases with no gene match: 3. The CDR3 loop spans 15 amino acids. CDR1 MNHGY and CDR2 SAAAGT come from the germline V gene. The CDR3 spells CASSSTGGAKNIQYF. CDR3 DNA sequence: TGTGCCAGCAGTTCAACGGGGGGAGCCAAAAACATTCAGTACTTC.

The chain is built from TRBV29-1 and TRBJ2-5; D may be TRBD1 (5 bases). Between the trimmed V and J ends, which lost 6 bases and 2 bases, there was a span of 7 bases. The CDR3 is 11 residues long. Germline CDR1 and CDR2: SQVTM and ANQGSEA. DNA for the CDR3: TGCAGCGTACGACAGCAAGAGACCCAGTACTTC. Translating it yields CSVRQQETQYF.

This clonotype has more than one count but fewer than ten. The V call is TRBV10-3, the J call TRBJ2-1; 15 positions agree with TRBD2. The CDR3 extends over 15 amino acids. The germline V gene encodes CDR1 ENHRY and CDR2 SYGVKD. J lost 5 bases, V lost 6 bases, and 2 bases had no gene match. CDR3 residues: CAIRGLAGGDNEQFF. CDR3 coding DNA: TGTGCCATCAGGGGACTAGCGGGAGGAGACAATGAGCAGTTCTTC.

V gene TRBV18 combines with J gene TRBJ1-3; weak D call: TRBD1 (6 bases). V was pared by 1 base and J by 0 bases, with 10 bases between. The germline gives CDR1 KGHSH, CDR2 LQKENI. The CDR3 is made up of 16 amino acids. CDR3 nucleotides: TGTGCCAGCTCACCACTAAAACAGGGCTCTGGAAACACCATATATTTT. This gives the protein CASSPLKQGSGNTIYF.

In this sample, this clonotype turned up a few times. V gene TRBV20-1 combines with J gene TRBJ2-1; 7 bases map to TRBD2. Germline lookup yields CDR1 DFQATT and CDR2 SNEGSKA (reference sequence). Unmatched junction bases numbered 9, after V lost 2 bases and J lost 8 bases. The CDR3 extends over 14 amino acids. CDR3 DNA: TGCAGTGCTAGATGGGACGGCGGGAGCCATGAGCAGTTCTTC. Amino acid sequence: CSARWDGGSHEQFF.

In its sample, this clonotype was seen once. The chain links TRBV5-1 to TRBJ2-1; 9 nucleotides match TRBD1. Germline CDR1 SGHRS, CDR2 YFSETQ. Trimming at V came to 4 bases and at J to 9 bases, leaving 5 bases not matched to a gene. CDR3 size: 13 residues. CDR3 sequence (DNA): TGCGCCAGCAGCGGACAGGGGCAGGGTGAGCAGTTCTTC. Protein: CASSGQGQGEQFF.

This chain uses TRBV5-1 with TRBJ1-5; no definite D call. The V end was cut by 0 bases, the J end by 5 bases, with 9 bases between. The germline gives CDR1 SGHRS, CDR2 YFSETQ. The length of the CDR3 is 14 residues. The CDR3 protein is CASSLAGGDQPQHF. CDR3 DNA sequence: TGCGCCAGCAGCTTGGCCGGTGGGGATCAGCCCCAGCATTTT.

The J gene is TRBJ2-1, the V gene TRBV19, with a tentative D call TRBD1 (5 bases). Trimming left V 4 bases short and J 0 bases short, with 10 bases between. Per germline, CDR1 LNHDA and CDR2 SQIVND (reference sequence). The CDR3 is 15 residues long. The CDR3 here is CASSKQANSYNEQFF. The DNA of the CDR3 is TGTGCCAGTAGTAAACAGGCGAACTCCTACAATGAGCAGTTCTTC.

V gene TRBV20-1 combines with J gene TRBJ1-1; D gene uncertain. CDR3 length: 12 residues. Trimming left V 6 bases short and J 3 bases short, with 11 bases between. Germline V CDR1 and CDR2: DFQATT, SNEGSKA (reference sequence). This CDR3 is CSARGWDTEAFF. The CDR3 DNA sequence: TGCAGTGCGCGGGGTTGGGACACTGAAGCTTTCTTT.

The chain joins TRBV28 to TRBJ2-3; D is unresolved. The CDR3 length is 16 residues. Germline CDR1 and CDR2: MDHEN and SYDVKM. V shed 4 bases and J shed 5 bases, with 19 bases lying between them. The CDR3 loop is CASSSSRRSARDTQYF. In DNA, the CDR3 is TGTGCCAGCAGTTCCTCCCGGCGAAGCGCCCGAGATACGCAGTATTTT.

The V and J genes are TRBV12-3 or TRBV12-4 and TRBJ1-4, with TRBD1 as a possible D gene (6 bases). V shed 2 bases and J shed 8 bases, with 12 bases lying between them. This CDR3 region has 14 residues. The CDR3 region has the DNA TGTGCCAGCAGTTTACAGGGGAGTAAGGAAAAACTGTTTTTT. This gives the protein CASSLQGSKEKLFF.

This clonotype has more than one count but fewer than ten. The rearrangement links TRBV7-9 to TRBJ2-3; D gene unclear. Germline V gives CDR1 SEHNR, CDR2 FQNEAQ (reference sequence). The germline V and J ends were trimmed by 3 bases and 4 bases, with 8 bases remaining between them. The CDR3 has 13 amino acids. DNA of the CDR3: TGTGCCAGCAGCTTCGCACCCCCAGATACGCAGTATTTT. It is translated as CASSFAPPDTQYF.

In its sample, this clonotype was seen a few times. The gene calls are TRBV12-3 or TRBV12-4 and TRBJ2-1; 9 bases agree with TRBD2. Trimming removed 8 bases from V and 6 bases from J; junction bases left unmatched: 8. The CDR3 consists of 14 residues. The CDR3 sequence: CASFISGSFNEQFF. CDR3 bases: TGTGCCAGCTTCATTAGCGGGAGTTTCAATGAGCAGTTCTTC.

The chain recombines TRBV5-1 with TRBJ2-1, with 12 bases aligning to TRBD2. After removal of 0 bases from V and 7 bases from J, the junction contained 5 bases not matched to a gene. Germline V CDR1 and CDR2: SGHRS, YFSETQ. This CDR3 spans 16 amino acids. DNA of the CDR3: TGCGCCAGCAGCTTGGTAGAGACTAGCGGGAGAAATGAGCAGTTCTTC. Encoded protein: CASSLVETSGRNEQFF.

This clonotype was seen repeatedly, ten times or more. The gene calls are TRBV5-1 and TRBJ2-2; 9 bases align to TRBD2. This CDR3 is 18 amino acids long. The germline CDR1 and CDR2 sequences are SGHRS and YFSETQ. V lost 0 bases, J lost 1 base, and 7 bases stayed unmatched. This CDR3 reads CASSLGWGLALNTGELFF. Here the CDR3 DNA reads TGCGCCAGCAGCTTGGGTTGGGGACTAGCCTTGAACACCGGGGAGCTGTTTTTT. Using reference TRBV5-1 and TRBJ2-2 for the parts outside the CDR3, the full variable domain is KAGVTQTPRYLIKTRGQQVTLSCSPISGHRSVSWYQQTPGQGLQFLFEYFSETQRNKGNFPGRFSGRQFSNSRSEMNVSTLELGDSALYLCASSLGWGLALNTGELFFGEGSRLTVL.

CDR3 loop: CSAPYAAGATGELFF. In DNA form, the CDR3 reads TGCAGTGCCCCCTATGCGGCGGGGGCGACCGGGGAGCTGTTTTTT. The V and J genes are TRBV20-1 and TRBJ2-2; TRBD2 is a possible D gene (7 bases). The CDR3 has 15 residues. Deletions cut 6 bases from V and 5 bases from J, with 19 bases between. From germline, CDR1 is DFQATT and CDR2 SNEGSKA (reference sequence).

The chain links TRBV18 to TRBJ2-4, with TRBD2 identical over 12 bases. Unmatched junction bases numbered 12, after V lost 0 bases and J lost 3 bases. Germline values: CDR1 KGHSH, CDR2 LQKENI. The CDR3 is 20 amino acids. The CDR3 DNA follows: TGTGCCAGCTCACCACCGCTGTGGACTAGCGGGACCGGAAACAAAAACATTCAGTACTTC. Translated, it gives CASSPPLWTSGTGNKNIQYF. The full variable domain, completed using reference TRBV18 and TRBJ2-4, is NAGVMQNPRHLVRRRGQEARLRCSPMKGHSHVYWYRQLPEEGLKFMVYLQKENIIDESGMPKERFSAEFPKEGPSILRIQQVVRGDSAAYFCASSPPLWTSGTGNKNIQYFGAGTRLSVL.

The chain combines TRBV6-1 with TRBJ1-2; a weak D match, TRBD1 (6 bases). The V and J ends lost 6 bases and 4 bases respectively, with 9 bases between them. Germline CDR1 is MNHNS and CDR2 is SASEGT. The CDR3 contains 12 residues. The CDR3 region has the DNA TGTGCCAGCAGACAGGGACTCTATGGCTACACCTTC. Encoded protein: CASRQGLYGYTF.

This chain connects TRBV12-3 or TRBV12-4 to TRBJ1-1; D is unresolved. V was trimmed by 1 base and J by 3 bases, leaving 6 bases between them. CDR3 length: 13 residues. The CDR3 region is CASSLGPDTEAFF. The DNA of the CDR3 is TGTGCCAGCAGTTTAGGCCCGGACACTGAAGCTTTCTTT.

This clonotype was seen repeatedly, ten times or more. The chain combines TRBV10-3 with TRBJ2-1, with TRBD2 matching 7 bases. CDR3 size: 15 residues. The V and J ends lost 0 bases and 2 bases, in that order; junction bases with no gene match: 1. The germline CDR1 and CDR2 sequences are ENHRY and SYGVKD. The CDR3 is CAISESGLTYNEQFF. The DNA of the CDR3 is TGTGCCATCAGTGAGTCGGGACTAACCTACAATGAGCAGTTCTTC.

The V gene is TRBV7-3, the J gene TRBJ2-2; possibly TRBD2 for D (6 bases). Germline CDR1 and CDR2: SGHTA and FQGTGA. V lost 3 bases and J 5 bases, leaving 16 bases between the germline ends. This CDR3 has 16 amino acids. Here the CDR3 reads CASSFRDSPRTGELFF. DNA for the CDR3: TGTGCCAGCAGCTTTCGGGACTCCCCGCGAACCGGGGAGCTGTTTTTT.

The chain has TRBV20-1 and TRBJ2-5; tentatively, D is TRBD2 (5 bases). Germline loops: CDR1 DFQATT, CDR2 SNEGSKA (reference sequence). The CDR3 spans 15 residues. V was pared by 6 bases and J by 1 base, with 18 bases between. CDR3 loop: CSAQMSGSSQETQYF. For the CDR3, the DNA is TGCAGTGCGCAAATGTCGGGATCTAGCCAAGAGACCCAGTACTTC.

In nucleotides, the CDR3 is TGTGCCAGCAGACAAGATCGAAACTACGAGCAGTACGTC. Residues: CASRQDRNYEQYV. This chain links TRBV11-2 with TRBJ2-7; no clear D gene. The germline gives CDR1 SGHAT, CDR2 FQNNGV. This CDR3 has 13 amino acids. The ends were cut back, 6 bases at V and 3 bases at J, with 12 bases in the middle.

Ten or more counts support this clonotype. The J gene is TRBJ1-5, the V gene TRBV6-1; 8 bases match TRBD1. The trim removed 5 bases at V and 4 bases at J, leaving 4 bases unmatched. This CDR3 is 14 amino acids long. Germline assignment: CDR1 MNHNS and CDR2 SASEGT. The CDR3 sequence is CASSPGQENQPQHF. CDR3 coding DNA: TGTGCCAGCAGTCCGGGACAGGAGAATCAGCCCCAGCATTTT.